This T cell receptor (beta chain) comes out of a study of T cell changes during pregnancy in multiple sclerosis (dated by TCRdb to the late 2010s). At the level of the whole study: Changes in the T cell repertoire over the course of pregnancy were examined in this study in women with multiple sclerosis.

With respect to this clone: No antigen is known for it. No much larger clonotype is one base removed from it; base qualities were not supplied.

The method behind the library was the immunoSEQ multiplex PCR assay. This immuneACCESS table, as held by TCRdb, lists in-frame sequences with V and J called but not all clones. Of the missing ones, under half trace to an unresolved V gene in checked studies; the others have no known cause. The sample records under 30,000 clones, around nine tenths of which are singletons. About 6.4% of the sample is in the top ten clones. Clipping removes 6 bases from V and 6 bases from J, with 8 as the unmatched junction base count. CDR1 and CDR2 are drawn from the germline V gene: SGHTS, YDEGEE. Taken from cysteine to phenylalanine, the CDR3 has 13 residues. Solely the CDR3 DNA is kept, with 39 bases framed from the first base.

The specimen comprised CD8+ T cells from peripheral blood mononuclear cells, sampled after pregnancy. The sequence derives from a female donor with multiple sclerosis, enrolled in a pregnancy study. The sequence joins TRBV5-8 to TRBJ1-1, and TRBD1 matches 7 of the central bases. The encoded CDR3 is CASNTDREAEAFF. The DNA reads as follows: TGTGCCAGCAACACCGACAGGGAAGCTGAAGCTTTCTTT.